The present T cell receptor (beta chain) was sequenced within a study of cytomegalovirus exposure and HLA in healthy donors. V lost 9 bases and J 8 bases, leaving 14 bases between the germline ends. This CDR3 is 12 amino acids long. Germline CDR1 is SNHLY and CDR2 is FYNNEI. The PCR contained 60 Vbeta and 13 Jbeta primers. Using immunoSEQ multiplex PCR, the repertoire was profiled, and TCRdb retains in-frame clones only, with some absent. The sample lists about 170,000 clones; about 73% were seen once. The chain combines TRBV2 with TRBJ2-1, with D possibly matching TRBD1 (6 bases). The receptor's source is a woman between 50 and 59 years old in good health and CMV-seropositive. Input material: PBMCs. CDR3 loop: CASLRGTYEQFF. For the CDR3, the DNA is TGTGCCAGTCTAAGGGGGACCTATGAGCAGTTCTTC.